The sequence of this T cell receptor beta chain was determined in a study of T cells in Graves' hyperthyroidism and ophthalmopathy. The overall study: Prior to any treatment, at the point of initial diagnosis, peripheral blood was collected.

V lost 5 bases to trimming and J lost 5 bases; unmatched junction nucleotides: 8. This CDR3 has 14 residues. Germline lookup yields CDR1 MNHEY and CDR2 SMNVEV (reference sequence). From RNA transcripts, TCR beta CDR3 regions were amplified. Primed by the HTBI set, a first-round RT-PCR was run on the TCR CDR3. Via MiXCR, TCRdb re-called the multiplex PCR reads, giving one row per CDR3 protein. The sample lists over 700,000 distinct CDR3 sequences; roughly a sixth were seen once. Patients aged 18 to 65 had newly diagnosed hyperthyroidism that had lasted under 2 months. Thyroid ultrasound, orbital computed tomography, clinical symptoms, and serum thyroxine and TRAb underpinned diagnoses. This clonotype appeared many times.

The clonotype comes from a woman in her forties or fifties with Graves' hyperthyroidism that later progressed to Graves' ophthalmopathy. The specimen sequenced was blood. The chain combines TRBV27 with TRBJ1-2; 7 bases match TRBD1. The CDR3 DNA is TGTGCCAGCAGTCCCCGACAGGGCGGGTATGGCTACACCTTC. This encodes CASSPRQGGYGYTF.